This T cell receptor beta chain was captured by sequencing in a study of T cell responses to AZD1222 COVID-19 vaccine. This CDR3 is 13 amino acids long. Germline V CDR1 and CDR2: MGHRA, YSYEKL. Trimming cost V 1 base and J 4 bases, with 8 bases left between them. Measured with immunoSEQ multiplex PCR; TCRdb has only the in-frame clones, and not every one. The sample holds some 100,000 clones; around 87% are singletons and the top ten take 4% to 5%. The origin of this receptor is an adult in good health. Sequencing used peripheral blood, obtained on day 0 of MenACWY control vaccination. The chain joins TRBV4-1 to TRBJ2-7, with D perhaps matching TRBD1 (6 bases). The CDR3 DNA reads TGCGCCAGCAGCCAAGTCAGGGGATACGAGCAGTACTTC. Translation: CASSQVRGYEQYF.